These 30 T cell receptor beta chains were sequenced from one sample in a study of human T cells and chemical hapten exposure. As for time point: patch test 1, 2 weeks after DPC sensitization. Treatment of the sample: therapeutic diphenylcyclopropenone sensitization with weekly scalp DPC. Sequencing started from total RNA isolated from unfractionated whole blood. One entry per CDR3 protein results from TCRdb running MiXCR on the RACE reads. This sample yields about 37,000 distinct CDR3 sequences, of which roughly 6.4% are seen a single time; roughly 9.2% belongs to the top ten. Sequenced here: whole blood, sampled in connection with sensitization to the hapten diphenylcyclopropenone (DPC). Source of these receptors: a woman aged 25 to 39 with alopecia areata. Some clones in this sample may be carry-over from other donors' samples.

The rearrangement links TRBV28 to TRBJ2-1; perhaps D is TRBD1 or TRBD2 (5 bases each). V lost 7 bases and J 0 bases, leaving 13 bases between the germline ends. Germline-derived CDR1 and CDR2 are MDHEN and SYDVKM. The CDR3 runs 15 residues. In DNA form, the CDR3 reads TGTGCCAGCACTGGGGGTGGGAGCTCCTACAATGAGCAGTTCTTC. Translated: CASTGGGSSYNEQFF.

This clonotype was seen repeatedly, ten times or more. V and J are TRBV4-3 and TRBJ2-5; D perhaps matches TRBD2 (6 bases). The CDR3 is 16 residues long. Looked up from germline, CDR1 is LGHNA and CDR2 is YSLEER. The germline V and J ends were trimmed by 1 base and 7 bases, with 19 bases remaining between them. CDR3 protein: CASSQGLEVGRGTQYF. DNA of the CDR3: TGCGCCAGCAGCCAAGGACTAGAAGTAGGCCGGGGGACCCAGTACTTC.

At least ten counts were recorded for this clonotype. The chain employs TRBV20-1 and TRBJ2-3; no clear D gene. Per germline, CDR1 DFQATT and CDR2 SNEGSKA (reference sequence). The length of the CDR3 is 14 residues. V lost 6 bases and J 3 bases, leaving 16 bases between the germline ends. The CDR3, as DNA: TGCAGTGCCCCGGACCCTATATTAACAGATACGCAGTATTTT. Translated, it gives CSAPDPILTDTQYF.

This clonotype has a count of ten or more. V gene TRBV28 combines with J gene TRBJ2-5; no clear D. From germline, CDR1 is MDHEN and CDR2 SYDVKM. Trimming pared 5 bases from V and 0 bases from J, leaving 10 bases between. The length of the CDR3 is 14 residues. DNA for the CDR3: TGTGCCAGCAGTCTCCTCGGAAACCAAGAGACCCAGTACTTC. Protein sequence: CASSLLGNQETQYF. The full variable domain, its missing parts supplied by reference TRBV28 and TRBJ2-5, is DVKVTQSSRYLVKRTGEKVFLECVQDMDHENMFWYRQDPGLGLRLIYFSYDVKMKEKGDIPEGYSVSREKKERFSLILESASTNQTSMYLCASSLLGNQETQYFGPGTRLLVL.

This clonotype showed up many times. The chain joins TRBV4-3 to TRBJ2-4, with D perhaps TRBD1 (6 bases). V was cut by 0 bases and J by 1 base, with 13 bases left in between. In germline, CDR1 is LGHNA, CDR2 YSLEER. The CDR3 runs to 17 residues. CDR3 loop: CASSQDGGFPAKNIQYF. The CDR3 DNA sequence: TGCGCCAGCAGCCAAGATGGGGGCTTCCCTGCCAAAAACATTCAGTACTTC.

V usage is TRBV29-1 and J usage is TRBJ2-7, with 11 bases that match TRBD1. CDR1 is SQVTM, CDR2 ANQGSEA, per germline. The CDR3 covers 13 residues. J was trimmed by 3 bases and V by 4 bases; bases with no gene match: 2. The CDR3 DNA sequence: TGCAGCGTTGGGACAGGGGGCCTCTACGAGCAGTACTTC. Translation: CSVGTGGLYEQYF.

CDR3 sequence reads: CASSLTWDSPSEQYF. For the CDR3, the DNA is TGTGCCAGCAGTTTAACCTGGGACTCCCCCTCCGAGCAGTACTTC. The chain recombines TRBV27 with TRBJ2-7; D perhaps matches TRBD2 (6 bases). The CDR3 consists of 15 residues. Germline CDR1 reads MNHEY; CDR2 reads SMNVEV (reference sequence). Trimming pared 2 bases from V and 6 bases from J, leaving 17 bases between.

This clonotype was seen many times. The V and J genes are TRBV7-9 and TRBJ2-1; 7 nucleotides line up with TRBD1. Germline V lookup: CDR1 SEHNR, CDR2 FQNEAQ (reference sequence). Germline trimming cut 4 bases from V and 5 bases from J; bases unmatched to any gene: 2. This CDR3 is 13 amino acids long. Written as DNA, the CDR3 is TGTGCCAGCAGCTCACAGGGGAACAATGAGCAGTTCTTC. Its translation: CASSSQGNNEQFF.

The chain has TRBV2 and TRBJ1-3; D call uncertain. The V and J ends lost 5 bases and 4 bases respectively, with 15 bases between them. CDR1 SNHLY and CDR2 FYNNEI come from the germline V gene. This CDR3 region has 15 residues. The CDR3 sequence: CASSSSSLGGNTIYF. The CDR3 DNA is TGTGCCAGCAGTAGCTCCTCCCTAGGCGGAAACACCATATATTTT.

J is TRBJ1-6 and V is TRBV4-3; D may be TRBD1 (6 bases). This CDR3 region has 16 residues. Trimming stripped 4 bases from V and 9 bases from J, with 19 bases between. Germline-derived CDR1 and CDR2 are LGHNA and YSLEER. CDR3 sequence (DNA): TGCGCCAGCAGCCGAACGACAGGTCCCTCCGGTTCACCCCTCCACTTT. Encoded protein: CASSRTTGPSGSPLHF.

This clonotype was counted between two and nine times. The J gene is TRBJ2-5, the V gene TRBV5-1; 10 nucleotides line up with TRBD2. The J segment lost 0 bases and the V segment lost 4 bases, leaving 9 bases of the junction unmatched. The CDR3 extends over 17 amino acids. CDR1 is SGHRS, CDR2 YFSETQ, per germline. CDR3 sequence reads: CASSQGWLAGDQETQYF. CDR3 DNA: TGCGCCAGCAGCCAGGGTTGGCTAGCGGGGGACCAAGAGACCCAGTACTTC. Together with reference TRBV5-1 and TRBJ2-5, the CDR3 gives the full variable domain: KAGVTQTPRYLIKTRGQQVTLSCSPISGHRSVSWYQQTPGQGLQFLFEYFSETQRNKGNFPGRFSGRQFSNSRSEMNVSTLELGDSALYLCASSQGWLAGDQETQYFGPGTRLLVL.

A word on this clonotype: An end of the junction differs from the germline gene, which may be a read error. V is TRBV7-2 and J is TRBJ1-5; D unresolved. The CDR3 is made up of 13 amino acids. The germline gives CDR1 SGHTA, CDR2 FQGNSA. As DNA, the CDR3 is TGTTCCAGCAGCTTAGGACCCTATCAGCCCCAGCATTTT. This encodes CSSSLGPYQPQHF.

This clonotype was counted only a few times. The chain is built from TRBV6-2 or TRBV6-3 and TRBJ2-7; unclear D gene. CDR3 length equals 14 residues. V was cut by 0 bases and J by 3 bases, with 9 bases left in between. Germline V gene data show CDR1 as MNHEY and CDR2 as SVGEGT. In nucleotides, the CDR3 is TGTGCCAGCAGTTACTCAGGAGAGTACTACGAGCAGTACTTC. Translated, it gives CASSYSGEYYEQYF.

This chain uses TRBV9 with TRBJ2-2, with 9 bases aligning to TRBD1. This CDR3 spans 16 amino acids. The V gene's germline CDR1 is SGDLS and CDR2 YYNGEE. Germline trimming cut 0 bases from V and 6 bases from J; bases unmatched to any gene: 6. The CDR3 loop is CASSVDGTGWSGELFF. The CDR3 bases are TGTGCCAGCAGCGTAGATGGGACAGGGTGGTCCGGGGAGCTGTTTTTT.

This clonotype was recorded at least ten times. V is TRBV6-2 or TRBV6-3 and J is TRBJ2-3, with D tentatively TRBD2 (5 bases). V was trimmed by 3 bases and J by 0 bases, leaving 13 bases between them. The CDR3 extends over 16 amino acids. From germline, CDR1 is MNHEY and CDR2 SVGEGT. The CDR3 DNA is TGTGCCAGCAGTTATGCGACTACCGCTAGCACAGATACGCAGTATTTT. This encodes CASSYATTASTDTQYF.

This clonotype was seen many times. The chain couples TRBV4-2 to TRBJ1-5; D gene uncertain. Germline CDR1 and CDR2: LGHNA and YNFKEQ. The CDR3 is 13 amino acids. V shed 3 bases and J shed 4 bases, with 7 bases lying between them. The DNA of the CDR3 is TGTGCCAGCAGCCACGTGGTTAATCAGCCCCAGCATTTT. Its translation is CASSHVVNQPQHF.

This clonotype was seen many times. The gene calls are TRBV28 and TRBJ1-6; 10 bases align to TRBD1. The trim removed 5 bases at V and 9 bases at J, leaving 7 bases unmatched. Germline V gene sequence: CDR1 MDHEN, CDR2 SYDVKM. This CDR3 spans 15 amino acids. DNA for the CDR3: TGTGCCAGCAGTCTTGCGGGACAGGGGAGTTCACCCCTCCACTTT. Protein: CASSLAGQGSSPLHF.

This clonotype was seen more than once but under ten times. The chain links TRBV7-2 to TRBJ2-5; 9 bases match TRBD2. With V trimmed by 1 base and J by 4 bases, 10 bases remained unmatched. There are 17 residues in the CDR3. Germline V gene data show CDR1 as SGHTA and CDR2 as FQGNSA. The CDR3 DNA sequence: TGTGCCAGCAGCTTAGAAGAAGCGGGGGGAATACGAGAGACCCAGTACTTC. It encodes CASSLEEAGGIRETQYF.

This clonotype came up many times. V usage is TRBV20-1 and J usage is TRBJ1-1; weak D call: TRBD1 (5 bases). V lost 4 bases, J lost 5 bases, and 17 bases lay in between. Germline V lookup: CDR1 DFQATT, CDR2 SNEGSKA (reference sequence). The length of the CDR3 is 14 residues. The DNA of the CDR3 is TGCAGTGCTACCACTCCCCAGGGAGGAACTGAAGCTTTCTTT. Encoded protein: CSATTPQGGTEAFF.

This clonotype was recorded at least ten times. The V and J genes are TRBV29-1 and TRBJ2-7, with D perhaps matching TRBD1 (6 bases). Germline-derived CDR1 and CDR2 are SQVTM and ANQGSEA. This CDR3 comprises 15 residues. Trimming left V 0 bases short and J 5 bases short, with 17 bases between. Here the CDR3 DNA reads TGCAGCGTTGAAGATTTAAGGCAGGGGTCCGACGAGCAGTACTTC. It yields the protein CSVEDLRQGSDEQYF.

The chain links TRBV5-8 to TRBJ2-3; either TRBD1 or TRBD2 may supply D (5 bases each). The V end was cut by 3 bases, the J end by 2 bases, with 13 bases between. The germline V gene has CDR1 SGHTS and CDR2 YDEGEE. CDR3 length: 15 amino acids. CDR3: CASSSPGTITDTQYF. The CDR3 region has the DNA TGTGCCAGCAGCTCTCCCGGGACCATCACAGATACGCAGTATTTT.

This clonotype was counted many times. The genes are TRBV12-3 or TRBV12-4 and TRBJ1-1; 10 positions match TRBD1. Unmatched junction bases numbered 3, after V lost 4 bases and J lost 4 bases. There are 14 residues in the CDR3. The CDR3 sequence is CASSYRTGGTEAFF. The CDR3 DNA sequence: TGTGCCAGCAGTTATCGGACAGGGGGCACTGAAGCTTTCTTT.

This clonotype was recorded a few times. The chain employs TRBV20-1 and TRBJ1-5, with 7 nucleotides matching TRBD1. There are 15 residues in the CDR3. V trimming: 0 bases; J trimming: 3 bases; junction bases outside the gene matches: 5. Germline V gives CDR1 DFQATT, CDR2 SNEGSKA (reference sequence). The CDR3 sequence: CSARDPGQANQPQHF. The CDR3 DNA reads as TGCAGTGCTAGAGATCCCGGACAGGCCAATCAGCCCCAGCATTTT.

This clonotype was detected only a few times. The V gene is TRBV4-1, the J gene TRBJ2-3; 8 bases match TRBD2. The CDR3 loop spans 13 amino acids. Germline CDR1 reads MGHRA; CDR2 reads YSYEKL. J was trimmed by 14 bases and V by 3 bases; bases with no gene match: 10. This CDR3 is CASSHPTGGGRYF. The CDR3 nucleotides read TGCGCCAGCAGCCATCCCACGGGCGGGGGGCGGTATTTT.

Many counts were recorded for this clonotype. The V and J genes are TRBV7-2 and TRBJ2-3; no reliable D call. Trimming left V 2 bases short and J 2 bases short, with 17 bases between. The germline CDR1 and CDR2 sequences are SGHTA and FQGNSA. The CDR3 consists of 17 residues. CDR3 coding DNA: TGTGCCAGCAGCTTAAGTTCGAACAGAGCAAACACAGATACGCAGTATTTT. It codes for CASSLSSNRANTDTQYF.

The gene calls are TRBV11-1 and TRBJ2-3; D unclear. The CDR3 consists of 16 residues. Trimming took 5 bases from V and 0 from J, leaving 15 bases between them. Germline V gene sequence: CDR1 SGHAT, CDR2 FQDESV (reference sequence). The CDR3 here is CASSRNVATSTDTQYF. The CDR3 DNA sequence: TGTGCCAGCAGCAGAAATGTGGCTACTAGCACAGATACGCAGTATTTT.

About this clonotype itself: Being one base from a much bigger clone, this may be a read error. The rearrangement links TRBV7-9 to TRBJ2-5; a possible D gene is TRBD1 (5 bases). The CDR3 sequence is 15 residues long. Germline assignment: CDR1 SEHNR and CDR2 FQNEAQ (reference sequence). This CDR3 reads CASSLGTLIEETRYF. In nucleotides, the CDR3 is TGTGCCAGCAGCTTAGGGACACTTATTGAAGAGACCCGGTACTTC.

The chain couples TRBV20-1 to TRBJ2-3; D remains ambiguous. The germline V and J ends were trimmed by 4 bases and 0 bases, with 11 bases remaining between them. From germline, CDR1 is DFQATT and CDR2 SNEGSKA (reference sequence). CDR3 length: 14 residues. CDR3 loop: CSAKRTPSTDTQYF. Here the CDR3 DNA reads TGCAGTGCTAAAAGGACGCCGAGCACAGATACGCAGTATTTT.

This clonotype was picked up many times. The CDR3 is CASSLTVNYGYTF. The CDR3 bases are TGTGCCAGCAGCCTCACCGTTAACTATGGCTACACCTTC. This chain connects TRBV14 to TRBJ1-2, with D uncertain. Germline lookup yields CDR1 SGHDN and CDR2 FVKESK. V lost 4 bases and J lost 1, with 7 bases in between. There are 13 residues in the CDR3.

Ten or more counts support this clonotype. V and J are TRBV28 and TRBJ2-5, with D hard to call. There are 13 residues in the CDR3. Germline CDR1 reads MDHEN; CDR2 reads SYDVKM. The germline V and J ends were trimmed by 6 bases and 1 base, with 9 bases remaining between them. CDR3 coding DNA: TGTGCCAGCAGGATCCCGGTCCAAGAGACCCAGTACTTC. Translated: CASRIPVQETQYF.